This T cell receptor beta chain was identified in a study of vaccination and CD4 T cells after COVID-19 (dated by TCRdb to between 2020 and 2023). Concerning the study at large: Every convalescent patient had a positive nasal swab PCR test for SARS-CoV-2, with mild disease in nine or ten patients and severe disease in one. The spike-specific CD4+ TCR repertoire was compared before and after mRNA vaccination in approximately 9 COVID-19 convalescent patients and a few infection-naive healthy vaccine recipients. Post-COVID blood samples were collected from convalescent patients a median of around 96 days after diagnosis, with a range of roughly 30 to 161 days. The time from the second vaccine dose to post-vaccine blood sampling had a median of approximately 72 days and ranged from about 12 to 250 days. In control cultures, a CEFX viral epitope pool was used as positive control, an HIV-1 Nef peptide pool was used as negative control, or no peptide was added. Each participant got two doses of either the Pfizer-BioNTech BNT162b2 vaccine (n=8) or the Moderna mRNA-1273 vaccine (n=2). The cultures were stimulated with overlapping spike peptide pools from SARS-CoV-2 and from the common cold coronaviruses HCoV-NL63, HCoV-OC43 and HCoV-229E. Six males and four females were included in the convalescent cohort, with two Hispanic individuals, seven Caucasians, two Asians and one multiracial person represented. Here is what the overall study found, with its caveats: In convalescent patients, nearly all vaccine-specific clones (304 of 307) were found to be mono-reactive for SARS-CoV-2 spike rather than cross-reactive with common cold coronaviruses. Relatively few convalescent patients were included in the study, and early timepoints after natural infection were not analyzed. Among the post-vaccine SARS-CoV-2-reactive clones in convalescent patients, a median 86.3% showed up only after vaccination, which suggests vaccine-specific priming. The median count of SARS-CoV-2-reactive clonotypes went up from approximately 22 after infection to a few dozen after vaccination, although the change was not significant.

The CDR3 covers 14 residues, taking in both the cysteine and the phenylalanine. Just the 42-base CDR3 DNA is kept, in frame starting at base 1. The trim is 2 bases for V and 9 bases for J, with a gap of 14 bases between the germline ends. The germline V gene provides CDR1 MDHEN and CDR2 SYDVKM. Library method: PCR. DNA from cultured CD4+ T cells was subjected to TCR sequencing with the Oncomine TCR Beta short-read assay at the Johns Hopkins FTIC core. The QIAamp micro DNA kit was used to extract genomic DNA from the cultured CD4+ T cells. Oncomine TCR Beta libraries made from cultured CD4+ T cells were pooled using unique dual indexes and sequenced on an Illumina iSeq 100. Regarding the original processing steps: Non-productive sequences were removed, and CDR3s not starting with C, not ending with F or W, or shorter than 7 amino acids were discarded. Antigen-specific clonotypes were identified using the MANAFEST web application through comparison of peptide-stimulated wells with reference and other culture wells. Positive clones required FDR below 0.05, an odds ratio above 5, and productive frequency above 0.1% in at least two of three replicate wells. A clonotype counted as cross-reactive if it showed significant expansion both in the SARS-CoV-2 spike wells and in at least one common cold coronavirus spike condition. Similarity between CDR3 sequences was evaluated in R version 3.6.1 using Levenshtein distances (stringdist) and unrooted phylogenetic trees (ape). TCRdb reprocessed the public reads (quality trimming at Q25 with fastp, clone calling with MiXCR) and kept in-frame beta chains. A single entry per CDR3 protein holds the most common genes and DNA from its merged rows. TCRdb's processing, not the authors' own work, is the source of the V and J calls. Counted in this sample were some 16,000 distinct CDR3 sequences; about 40% of them appeared once. About 7% of the sample lies in the top ten.

The sample's treatment or condition label, decoded: approximately 9-day PBMC culture with coronavirus spike peptide pools or control peptides (ViraFEST assay). The ViraFEST assay was used in the study, in which antigen-specific T cells were expanded with peptide pools and expanded clonotypes were subsequently identified by TCR sequencing. The positive SARS-CoV-2 PCR tests of the convalescent patients were dated from March to December 2020, before the Alpha, Beta and Delta variants emerged in the United States. Some 2 million PBMCs per well were cultured in IMDM with approximately 5% human AB serum and around 10 IU/ml IL-2, plus 10 ug/ml peptide pools. Half of the culture medium was replaced with fresh IL-2-containing medium on days 3 and 7. After around 10 days of culture, CD4+ T cells were isolated by negative selection with the EasySep CD4+ T cell isolation kit. Ficoll-Paque Plus gradient centrifugation was used to isolate PBMCs from whole blood, and the isolated PBMCs were then either used fresh or cryopreserved at -140C. Triplicate wells were generally used for each culture condition.

A note on this clonotype: Its antigen specificity is not known. Base qualities are missing; no much larger clone stands one base away.

Source: CD4+ T cells from blood, cultured in vitro, taken after SARS-CoV-2 vaccination. This chain joins TRBV28 to TRBJ2-1; no D gene call is confident. The sequence was collected from a human donor who had recovered from COVID-19. The CDR3: CASSLGPVYSEQFF. The nucleotide sequence reads as follows: TGTGCCAGCAGTTTAGGACCGGTTTATAGTGAGCAGTTCTTC. Reference TRBV28 and TRBJ2-1 genes cover what lies past the CDR3, so the full variable domain is DVKVTQSSRYLVKRTGEKVFLECVQDMDHENMFWYRQDPGLGLRLIYFSYDVKMKEKGDIPEGYSVSREKKERFSLILESASTNQTSMYLCASSLGPVYSEQFFGPGTRLTVL.